What follows are 28 T cell receptor beta chains derived from one specimen sequenced in a study of OX40 agonist ivuxolimab in advanced cancers. The assay was immunoSEQ multiplex PCR, and TCRdb's table has in-frame clones only and misses some. The sample records tens of thousands of clones, about 90% being singletons. The sequenced sample was CD4+ or CD8+ T cells sorted from blood, obtained in a trial of the OX40 agonist ivuxolimab. Every receptor here comes from an adult with an advanced solid tumor such as melanoma, head and neck, liver or kidney cancer.

V usage is TRBV7-9 and J usage is TRBJ2-3; tentatively, D is TRBD1 (6 bases). V lost 1 base, J lost 0 bases, and 11 bases lay in between. Germline V gene lookup returns CDR1 SEHNR and CDR2 FQNEAQ (reference sequence). The CDR3 covers 16 residues. The chain's CDR3 is CASSLGQGPSTDTQYF. Written as DNA, the CDR3 is TGTGCCAGCAGCTTAGGGCAGGGGCCTAGCACAGATACGCAGTATTTT.

V is TRBV7-5 and J is TRBJ2-1; TRBD2 is the table's D call, not checked against the DNA. TRBV7-5 corresponds to a pseudogene. CDR3 length: 18 amino acids. CDR3 nucleotide sequence: TGTGTCAGAAGCTTTCGACTAGCGGGGGGGCTGTGCTACAATGAGCAGTTCTTC. It translates to CVRSFRLAGGLCYNEQFF.

The CDR3 is CASSPKGTEAFF. In DNA, the CDR3 is TGTGCCAGCTCGCCAAAAGGGACTGAAGCTTTCTTT. This chain joins TRBV18 and TRBJ1-1; D remains ambiguous. Germline CDR1 is KGHSH and CDR2 is LQKENI. Trimming took off 6 bases at V and 5 bases at J, with 10 bases between the two ends. The CDR3 loop spans 12 amino acids. Variable domain in full (rest from reference TRBV18 and TRBJ1-1): NAGVMQNPRHLVRRRGQEARLRCSPMKGHSHVYWYRQLPEEGLKFMVYLQKENIIDESGMPKERFSAEFPKEGPSILRIQQVVRGDSAAYFCASSPKGTEAFFGQGTRLTVV.

This chain connects TRBV5-4 to TRBJ2-1, with D possibly TRBD2 on 5 matching bases. Deletions cut 0 bases from V and 6 bases from J, with 10 bases between. CDR1 is SGHNT, CDR2 YYREEE, per germline (reference sequence). This CDR3 has 14 residues. This CDR3 reads CASSLVGVGNEQFF. CDR3 sequence (DNA): TGTGCCAGCAGCTTGGTGGGAGTGGGCAATGAGCAGTTCTTC.

The gene calls are TRBV6-5 and TRBJ1-1; weak D call: TRBD1 (5 bases). V was trimmed by 5 bases and J by 9 bases, leaving 10 bases between them. CDR3 length: 11 amino acids. Per the germline V gene, CDR1 is MNHEY and CDR2 is SVGAGI. The CDR3 sequence: CASSRGEKAFF. The CDR3 nucleotides read TGTGCCAGCAGTCGGGGGGAAAAAGCTTTCTTT.

V gene TRBV5-1 combines with J gene TRBJ1-5; a weak D match, TRBD1 (5 bases). CDR1 is SGHRS and CDR2 is YFSETQ in the germline V gene. V was clipped by 4 bases and J by 7 bases, with 18 bases between them. The CDR3 has 15 residues. The CDR3 reads CASSPGWGLYQPQHF. CDR3 DNA: TGCGCCAGCAGCCCCGGGTGGGGCTTGTACCAGCCCCAGCATTTT.

V usage is TRBV2 and J usage is TRBJ2-7, with D possibly TRBD1 on 6 matching bases. This CDR3 has 13 residues. Germline V lookup: CDR1 SNHLY, CDR2 FYNNEI. V was trimmed by 2 bases and J by 5 bases, leaving 10 bases between them. Here the CDR3 reads CASSEQGFNEQYF. CDR3 coding DNA: TGTGCCAGCAGTGAACAGGGGTTCAACGAGCAGTACTTC.

The chain links TRBV30 to TRBJ1-4; TRBD1 matches at 7 bases. J lost 5 bases, V lost 1 base, and 10 bases had no gene match. There are 16 residues in the CDR3. Per the germline V gene, CDR1 is GTSNPN and CDR2 is SVGIG (reference sequence). This CDR3 is CAWSGSTGEGNEKLFF. Here the CDR3 DNA reads TGTGCCTGGAGTGGGTCCACAGGGGAGGGGAATGAAAAACTGTTTTTT.

CDR3 amino acids: CASSMVSGNTIYF. In DNA form, the CDR3 reads TGTGCCAGCAGTATGGTTTCTGGAAACACCATATATTTT. V and J are TRBV6-1 and TRBJ1-3; the D is unclear. The CDR3 is 13 residues long. Deletions cut 5 bases from V and 1 base from J, with 6 bases between. CDR1 is MNHNS, CDR2 SASEGT, per germline.

V gene TRBV11-2 combines with J gene TRBJ2-3; 8 bases agree with TRBD2. Germline V lookup: CDR1 SGHAT, CDR2 FQNNGV. The CDR3 extends over 18 amino acids. The J segment lost 2 bases and the V segment lost 0 bases, leaving 10 bases of the junction unmatched. The CDR3 nucleotides are TGTGCCAGCAGCTTAGATATTAGCGGGGCAACCTTCACAGATACGCAGTATTTT. Residues: CASSLDISGATFTDTQYF.

This chain joins TRBV5-8 and TRBJ2-4; the D gene is possibly TRBD1 (5 bases). CDR3 length equals 15 residues. In germline, CDR1 is SGHTS, CDR2 YDEGEE. V was trimmed by 4 bases and J by 0 bases, leaving 11 bases between them. CDR3 sequence (DNA): TGTGCCAGCAGCCGACAGACTCTAGCCAAAAACATTCAGTACTTC. Residues: CASSRQTLAKNIQYF. Full variable domain (remainder filled in from reference TRBV5-8 and TRBJ2-4): EAGVTQSPTHLIKTRGQQATLRCSPISGHTSVYWYQQALGLGLQFLLWYDEGEERNRGNFPPRFSGRQFPNYSSELNVNALELEDSALYLCASSRQTLAKNIQYFGAGTRLSVL.

The gene calls are TRBV27 and TRBJ1-2; 10 nucleotides match TRBD1. Germline values: CDR1 MNHEY, CDR2 SMNVEV (reference sequence). V was pared by 2 bases and J by 3 bases, with 12 bases of the junction left unmatched. The CDR3 totals 18 residues. The CDR3, as DNA: TGTGCCAGCAGTTTAAGGGCCACCGGGACAGGGGTTTACTATGGCTACACCTTC. Translated, it gives CASSLRATGTGVYYGYTF.

The V gene is TRBV7-9, the J gene TRBJ2-1, with D perhaps matching TRBD1 (5 bases). Trimming removed 7 bases from V and 6 bases from J, with 19 bases in between. Germline V gene lookup returns CDR1 SEHNR and CDR2 FQNEAQ (reference sequence). This CDR3 comprises 15 residues. The CDR3 nucleotides are TGTGCCAGCATCGCGGACATAACCCGAGGCAATGAGCAGTTCTTC. It is translated as CASIADITRGNEQFF.

The J gene is TRBJ2-3, the V gene TRBV19, with D uncertain. V shed 6 bases and J shed 4 bases, with 14 bases lying between them. The germline V gene encodes CDR1 LNHDA and CDR2 SQIVND (reference sequence). The CDR3 is 14 residues long. The CDR3 DNA reads TGTGCCAGTAGCGCCGACGTGACGTCAGATACGCAGTATTTT. Its translation: CASSADVTSDTQYF.

This clone is a singleton in its sample. This chain connects TRBV7-8 to TRBJ2-3; 8 bases are a match to TRBD2. The CDR3 is 15 amino acids. CDR1 and CDR2 (germline): SGHVS, FQNEAQ. Unmatched junction bases numbered 4, after V lost 1 base and J lost 4 bases. CDR3 DNA: TGTGCCAGCAGCTTAGGGGTCGGGGGGGCAGATACGCAGTATTTT. It is translated as CASSLGVGGADTQYF. Supplemented by reference TRBV7-8 and TRBJ2-3, the full variable domain reads GAGVSQSPRYKVAKRGQDVALRCDPISGHVSLFWYQQALGQGPEFLTYFQNEAQLDKSGLPSDRFFAERPEGSVSTLKIQRTQQEDSAVYLCASSLGVGGADTQYFGPGTRLTVL.

The rearrangement uses TRBV7-2 and TRBJ1-2; 9 nucleotides match TRBD1. Unmatched junction bases numbered 4, after V lost 3 bases and J lost 5 bases. CDR1 and CDR2 (germline): SGHTA, FQGNSA. This CDR3 spans 14 amino acids. CDR3 nucleotides: TGTGCCAGCAGCTTCCCGACAGGGGGGTATGGCTACACCTTC. As protein: CASSFPTGGYGYTF. The variable domain in full, with the rest retrieved from reference TRBV7-2 and TRBJ1-2, is GAGVSQSPSNKVTEKGKDVELRCDPISGHTALYWYRQSLGQGLEFLIYFQGNSAPDKSGLPSDRFSAERTGGSVSTLTIQRTQQEDSAVYLCASSFPTGGYGYTFGSGTRLTVV.

The chain employs TRBV19 and TRBJ1-1, with D possibly matching TRBD1 (5 bases). This CDR3 has 12 amino acids. Between the trimmed V and J ends, which lost 5 bases and 3 bases, there was a span of 7 bases. Germline lookup yields CDR1 LNHDA and CDR2 SQIVND (reference sequence). In DNA, the CDR3 is TGTGCCAGTAGTGGGGGGTACACTGAAGCTTTCTTT. It is translated as CASSGGYTEAFF. Together with reference TRBV19 and TRBJ1-1, the CDR3 gives the full variable domain: DGGITQSPKYLFRKEGQNVTLSCEQNLNHDAMYWYRQDPGQGLRLIYYSQIVNDFQKGDIAEGYSVSREKKESFPLTVTSAQKNPTAFYLCASSGGYTEAFFGQGTRLTVV.

This chain links TRBV5-6 with TRBJ2-7; 15 nucleotides agree with TRBD2. J gave up 3 bases and V 2 bases, and 3 bases lay outside the gene matches. The CDR3 has 16 amino acids. CDR1 is SGHDT and CDR2 is YYEEEE in the germline V gene. The CDR3 region has the DNA TGTGCCAGCAGCTTTGGACTAGCGGGGGGGCTCTACGAGCAGTACTTC. Its translation: CASSFGLAGGLYEQYF.

This chain uses TRBV29-1 with TRBJ1-1; D perhaps matches TRBD1 (5 bases). V lost 3 bases and J 11 bases, leaving 19 bases between the germline ends. The V gene's germline CDR1 is SQVTM and CDR2 ANQGSEA. The CDR3 runs to 13 residues. The CDR3 loop reads CSVEARGGLGAFF. The CDR3 coding sequence is TGCAGCGTTGAGGCGCGGGGGGGACTTGGGGCTTTCTTT.

This sequence joins TRBV6-1 and TRBJ1-2; maybe TRBD1 (5 bases). The CDR3 consists of 15 residues. Trimming cost V 7 bases and J 2 bases, with 17 bases left between them. In germline, CDR1 is MNHNS, CDR2 SASEGT. In DNA, the CDR3 is TGTGCCAGCACCAGCGATTGGAGGGGAAACTATGGCTACACCTTC. Protein sequence: CASTSDWRGNYGYTF.

The rearrangement uses TRBV6-1 and TRBJ1-3; D unresolved. The V end lost 5 bases, the J end lost 2 bases, and 10 bases lay between the germline ends. The germline V gene encodes CDR1 MNHNS and CDR2 SASEGT. This CDR3 is built from 14 residues. The chain's CDR3 is CASSSSTAGNTIYF. CDR3 nucleotides: TGTGCCAGCAGTTCATCCACAGCTGGAAACACCATATATTTT.

The V call is TRBV30, the J call TRBJ2-1; perhaps TRBD2 as D (7 bases). Trimming pared 2 bases from V and 0 bases from J, leaving 17 bases between. This CDR3 spans 17 amino acids. Germline V gene lookup returns CDR1 GTSNPN and CDR2 SVGIG (reference sequence). The CDR3 loop is CAWSPGGPGSSYNEQFF. CDR3 DNA: TGTGCCTGGAGTCCGGGGGGCCCTGGTAGCTCCTACAATGAGCAGTTCTTC.

This chain uses TRBV5-5 with TRBJ2-1; D is perhaps TRBD2 (5 bases). The CDR3 extends over 11 amino acids. V was pared by 4 bases and J by 9 bases, with 8 bases between. Germline loops: CDR1 SGHKS, CDR2 YYEKEE (reference sequence). The chain's CDR3 is CASSPRGEQFF. CDR3 nucleotides: TGTGCCAGCAGCCCCCGGGGTGAGCAGTTCTTC.

The rearrangement joins TRBV6-1 to TRBJ2-7; 9 bases are a match to TRBD2. CDR3 length: 16 residues. The V gene end was trimmed by 3 bases and the J gene end by 0 bases; junction bases not matched to a gene: 6. The V gene's germline CDR1 is MNHNS and CDR2 SASEGT. CDR3 coding DNA: TGTGCCAGCAGTGATATATTAGCGGGGGACTCCTACGAGCAGTACTTC. It translates to CASSDILAGDSYEQYF.

The chain joins TRBV19 to TRBJ1-2, with D possibly being TRBD1 (6 bases). V was trimmed by 4 bases and J by 8 bases, leaving 11 bases between them. Germline V lookup: CDR1 LNHDA, CDR2 SQIVND (reference sequence). The CDR3 is made up of 12 amino acids. Written as DNA, the CDR3 is TGTGCCAGTAGTAAGACAGGCTACGGCTACACCTTC. Translated: CASSKTGYGYTF.

This clone came up a few times. The chain uses TRBV5-1 and TRBJ1-5; TRBD1 is a possible D gene (6 bases). V lost 0 bases and J lost 3, with 10 bases in between. CDR3 size: 15 residues. Looked up from germline, CDR1 is SGHRS and CDR2 is YFSETQ. In nucleotides, the CDR3 is TGCGCCAGCAGCTTGGGGGGGGCGTACAATCAGCCCCAGCATTTT. Its protein is CASSLGGAYNQPQHF.

This clone was counted once. The V and J genes are TRBV6-5 and TRBJ1-1; 8 bases line up with TRBD1. Trimming cost V 0 bases and J 10 bases; bases outside gene matches: 7. The CDR3 contains 14 residues. CDR1 is MNHEY and CDR2 is SVGAGI in the germline V gene. The CDR3 nucleotides read TGTGCCAGCAGTTACTCGAACCGCGGACAGGGAGCTTTCTTT. This codes for CASSYSNRGQGAFF.

The gene calls are TRBV10-2 and TRBJ1-3; no reliable D call. V lost 2 bases, J lost 0 bases, and 8 bases lay in between. The V gene's germline CDR1 is WSHSY and CDR2 SAAADI. The CDR3 has 15 amino acids. The CDR3 region has the DNA TGCGCCAGCAGTGAGGATAGAGCCTCTGGAAACACCATATATTTT. Protein product: CASSEDRASGNTIYF.